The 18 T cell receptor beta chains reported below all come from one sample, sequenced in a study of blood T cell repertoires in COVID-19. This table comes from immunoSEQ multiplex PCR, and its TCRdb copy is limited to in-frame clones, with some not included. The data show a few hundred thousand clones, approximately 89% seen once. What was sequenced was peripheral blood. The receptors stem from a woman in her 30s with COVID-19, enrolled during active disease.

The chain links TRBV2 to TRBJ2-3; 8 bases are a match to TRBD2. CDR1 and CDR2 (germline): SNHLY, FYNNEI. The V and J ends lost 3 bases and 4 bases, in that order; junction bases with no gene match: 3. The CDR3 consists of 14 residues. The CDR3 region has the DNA TGTGCCAGCAGTGATCGGGGGGGCTCAGATACGCAGTATTTT. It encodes CASSDRGGSDTQYF. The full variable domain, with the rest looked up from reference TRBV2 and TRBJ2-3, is EPEVTQTPSHQVTQMGQEVILRCVPISNHLYFYWYRQILGQKVEFLVSFYNNEISEKSEIFDDQFSVERPDGSNFTLKIRSTKLEDSAMYFCASSDRGGSDTQYFGPGTRLTVL.

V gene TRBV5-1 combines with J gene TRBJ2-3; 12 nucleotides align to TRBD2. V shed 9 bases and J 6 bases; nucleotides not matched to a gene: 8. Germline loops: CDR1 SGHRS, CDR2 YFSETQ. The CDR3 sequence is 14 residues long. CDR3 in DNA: TGCGCCACCGTAGGACTAGCGGGGAGGGATACGCAGTATTTT. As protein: CATVGLAGRDTQYF.

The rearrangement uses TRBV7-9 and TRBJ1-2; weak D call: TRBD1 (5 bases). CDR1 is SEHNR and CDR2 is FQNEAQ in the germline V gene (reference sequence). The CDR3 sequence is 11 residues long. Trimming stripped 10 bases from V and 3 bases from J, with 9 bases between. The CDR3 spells CAITTDYGYTF. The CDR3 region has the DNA TGTGCCATTACGACAGACTATGGCTACACCTTC.

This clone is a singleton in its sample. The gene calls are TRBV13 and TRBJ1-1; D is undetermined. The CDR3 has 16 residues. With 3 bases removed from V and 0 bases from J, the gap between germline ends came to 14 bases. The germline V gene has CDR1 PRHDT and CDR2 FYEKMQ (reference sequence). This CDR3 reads CASSLRPARMNTEAFF. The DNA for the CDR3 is TGTGCCAGCAGCTTGCGGCCAGCCCGGATGAACACTGAAGCTTTCTTT.

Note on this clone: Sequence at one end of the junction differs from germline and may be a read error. For the CDR3, the DNA is TGTGCCAGCAGAGAAGGACAGGTGGACACTGAAGCTTTCTTT. Protein: CASREGQVDTEAFF. The V and J genes are TRBV6-1 and TRBJ1-1, with 7 nucleotides matching TRBD1. The CDR3 is made up of 14 amino acids. Germline values: CDR1 MNHNS, CDR2 SASEGT.

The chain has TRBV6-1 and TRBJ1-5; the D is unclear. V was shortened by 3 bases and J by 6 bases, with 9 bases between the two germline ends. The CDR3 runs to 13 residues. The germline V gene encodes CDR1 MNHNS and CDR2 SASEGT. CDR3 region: CASSEVEAQPQHF. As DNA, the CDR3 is TGTGCCAGCAGTGAGGTGGAGGCTCAGCCCCAGCATTTT.

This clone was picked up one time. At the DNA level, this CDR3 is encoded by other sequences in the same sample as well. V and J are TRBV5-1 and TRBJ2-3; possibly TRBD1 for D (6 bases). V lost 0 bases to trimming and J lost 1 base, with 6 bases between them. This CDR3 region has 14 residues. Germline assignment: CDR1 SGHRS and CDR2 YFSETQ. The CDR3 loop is CASSLGGRTDTQYF. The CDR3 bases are TGCGCCAGCAGCTTGGGGGGGCGCACAGATACGCAGTATTTT.

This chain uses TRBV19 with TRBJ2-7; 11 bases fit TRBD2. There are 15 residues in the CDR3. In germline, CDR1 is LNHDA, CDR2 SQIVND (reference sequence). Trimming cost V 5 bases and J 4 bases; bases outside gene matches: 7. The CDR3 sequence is CASSSQTSGIYEQYF. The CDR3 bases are TGTGCCAGTAGTTCGCAGACTAGCGGGATTTACGAGCAGTACTTC. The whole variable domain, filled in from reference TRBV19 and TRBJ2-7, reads DGGITQSPKYLFRKEGQNVTLSCEQNLNHDAMYWYRQDPGQGLRLIYYSQIVNDFQKGDIAEGYSVSREKKESFPLTVTSAQKNPTAFYLCASSSQTSGIYEQYFGPGTRLTVT.

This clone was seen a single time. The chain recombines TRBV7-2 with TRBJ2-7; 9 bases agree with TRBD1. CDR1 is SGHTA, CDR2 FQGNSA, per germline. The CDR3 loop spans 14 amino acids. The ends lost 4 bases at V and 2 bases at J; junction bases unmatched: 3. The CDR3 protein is CASSSDRGTYEQYF. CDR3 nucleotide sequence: TGTGCCAGCAGCTCGGACAGGGGCACCTACGAGCAGTACTTC.

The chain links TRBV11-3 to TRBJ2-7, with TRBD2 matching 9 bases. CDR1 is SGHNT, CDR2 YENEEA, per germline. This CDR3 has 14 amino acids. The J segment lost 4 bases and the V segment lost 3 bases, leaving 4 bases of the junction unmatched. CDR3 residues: CASSFLAGSYEQYF. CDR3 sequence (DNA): TGTGCCAGCAGCTTCCTAGCGGGGTCGTACGAGCAGTACTTC.

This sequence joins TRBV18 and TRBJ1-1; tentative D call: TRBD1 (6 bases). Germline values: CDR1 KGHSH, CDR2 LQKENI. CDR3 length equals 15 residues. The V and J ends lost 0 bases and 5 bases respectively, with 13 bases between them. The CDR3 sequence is CASSPPGAMWTEAFF. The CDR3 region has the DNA TGTGCCAGCTCACCACCGGGGGCAATGTGGACTGAAGCTTTCTTT.

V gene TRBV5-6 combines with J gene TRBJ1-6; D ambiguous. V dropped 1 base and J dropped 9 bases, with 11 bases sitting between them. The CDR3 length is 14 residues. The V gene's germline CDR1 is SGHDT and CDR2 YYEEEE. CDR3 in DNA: TGTGCCAGCAGCTTGTACGGGATCGGTTCACCCCTCCACTTT. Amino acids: CASSLYGIGSPLHF.

For the CDR3, the DNA is TGTGCCAGCAGTCACACGGATGCGGGACAGGGTCAACTATCGGGGGGCTACACCTTC. As protein: CASSHTDAGQGQLSGGYTF. The J gene is TRBJ1-2, the V gene TRBV7-9, with TRBD1 matching 9 bases. The J segment lost 8 bases and the V segment lost 6 bases, leaving 25 bases of the junction unmatched. This CDR3 spans 19 amino acids. Germline V lookup: CDR1 SEHNR, CDR2 FQNEAQ (reference sequence). Looking up the rest from reference TRBV7-9 and TRBJ1-2 gives the full variable domain: DTGVSQNPRHKITKRGQNVTFRCDPISEHNRLYWYRQTLGQGPEFLTYFQNEAQLEKSRLLSDRFSAERPKGSFSTLEIQRTEQGDSAMYLCASSHTDAGQGQLSGGYTFGSGTRLTVV.

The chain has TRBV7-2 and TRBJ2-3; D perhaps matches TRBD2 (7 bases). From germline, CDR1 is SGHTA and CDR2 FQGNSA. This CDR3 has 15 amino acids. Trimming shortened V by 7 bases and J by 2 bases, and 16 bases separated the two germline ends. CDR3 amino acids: CASNELGGPTDTQYF. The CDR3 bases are TGTGCCAGCAACGAGTTGGGGGGGCCCACAGATACGCAGTATTTT.

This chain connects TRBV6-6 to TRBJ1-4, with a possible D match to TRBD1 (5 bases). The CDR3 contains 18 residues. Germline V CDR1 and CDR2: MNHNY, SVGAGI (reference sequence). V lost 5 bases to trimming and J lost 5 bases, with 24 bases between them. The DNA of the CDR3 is TGTGCCAGCAGTCCTACCTCCGGCCATCAGCGGGGCAATGAAAAACTGTTTTTT. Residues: CASSPTSGHQRGNEKLFF.

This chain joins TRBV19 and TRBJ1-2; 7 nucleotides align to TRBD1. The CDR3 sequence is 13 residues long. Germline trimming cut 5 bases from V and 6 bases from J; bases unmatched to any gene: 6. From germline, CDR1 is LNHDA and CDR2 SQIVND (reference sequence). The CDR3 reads CASSVDRDDGYTF. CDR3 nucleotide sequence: TGTGCCAGTAGTGTCGACAGGGACGATGGCTACACCTTC.

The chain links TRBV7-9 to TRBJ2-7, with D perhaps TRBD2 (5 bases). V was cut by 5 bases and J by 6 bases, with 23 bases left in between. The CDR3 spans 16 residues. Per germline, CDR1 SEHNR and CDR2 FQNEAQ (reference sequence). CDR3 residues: CASSPNRGDGSAEQYF. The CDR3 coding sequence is TGTGCCAGCAGCCCCAACCGGGGTGACGGATCGGCCGAGCAGTACTTC. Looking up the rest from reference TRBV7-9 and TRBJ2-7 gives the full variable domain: DTGVSQNPRHKITKRGQNVTFRCDPISEHNRLYWYRQTLGQGPEFLTYFQNEAQLEKSRLLSDRFSAERPKGSFSTLEIQRTEQGDSAMYLCASSPNRGDGSAEQYFGPGTRLTVT.

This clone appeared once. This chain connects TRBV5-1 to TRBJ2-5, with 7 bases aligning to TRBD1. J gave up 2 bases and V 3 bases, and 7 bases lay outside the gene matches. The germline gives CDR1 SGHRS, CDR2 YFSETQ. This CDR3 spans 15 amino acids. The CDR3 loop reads CASSWLGQIQETQYF. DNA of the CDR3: TGCGCCAGCAGCTGGTTGGGACAGATTCAAGAGACCCAGTACTTC.